The clone carrying this TCR beta chain was recorded many times. Its antigen is undetermined. Sample time point: newly diagnosed GD, antithyroid drugs for less than 3 months. RNA isolated from PBMCs was used to make the TCR library. Combining iRepertoire HTBI primers with Arm-PCR of CDR3 regions, the authors built TCR beta libraries. TCRdb re-derived calls from the multiplex PCR reads in MiXCR, one entry per CDR3 protein. There are about 450,000 distinct CDR3 sequences in the sample; about 15% occur only once, and around a sixth lies in the top ten. This entry is derived from a study of regulatory T cells in long-lasting Graves disease. Overall study results and limits: Persistent disease preferred TRBV28, TRBJ1-2 and TRBJ2-5. Public clonotype sharing was higher in persistent than newly diagnosed patients.

This CDR3 is built from 14 residues. V shed 5 bases and J 4 bases; nucleotides not matched to a gene: 4. CDR1 PRHDT and CDR2 FYEKMQ come from the germline V gene (reference sequence). The data were also submitted as part of a second study, on T cells in Graves' hyperthyroidism and ophthalmopathy.

The specimen comprised peripheral blood mononuclear cells (PBMCs), sampled at new diagnosis, from a patient treated with antithyroid drugs. The V call is TRBV13, the J call TRBJ2-1; 8 bases are shared with TRBD2. The TCR originated in a woman aged 45-59 years with Graves disease. CDR3 in amino acids: CASSKGLGYNEQFF. As DNA, the CDR3 is TGTGCCAGCAGCAAGGGACTAGGATACAATGAGCAGTTCTTC.